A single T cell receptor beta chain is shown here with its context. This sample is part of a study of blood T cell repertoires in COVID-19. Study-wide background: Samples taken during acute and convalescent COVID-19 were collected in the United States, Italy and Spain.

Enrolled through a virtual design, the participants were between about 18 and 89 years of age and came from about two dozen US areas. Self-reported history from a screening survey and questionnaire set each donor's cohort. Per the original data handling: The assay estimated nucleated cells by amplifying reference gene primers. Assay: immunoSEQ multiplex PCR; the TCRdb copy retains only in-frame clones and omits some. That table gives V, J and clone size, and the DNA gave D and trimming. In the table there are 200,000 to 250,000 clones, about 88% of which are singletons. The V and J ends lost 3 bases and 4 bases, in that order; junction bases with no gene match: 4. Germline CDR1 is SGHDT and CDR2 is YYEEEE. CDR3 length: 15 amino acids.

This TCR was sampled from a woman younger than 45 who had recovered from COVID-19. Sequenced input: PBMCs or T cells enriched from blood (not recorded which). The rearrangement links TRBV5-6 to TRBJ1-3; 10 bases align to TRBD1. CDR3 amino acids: CASSSGQGLGNTIYF. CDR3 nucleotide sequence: TGTGCCAGCAGCTCGGGACAGGGGTTGGGAAACACCATATATTTT.